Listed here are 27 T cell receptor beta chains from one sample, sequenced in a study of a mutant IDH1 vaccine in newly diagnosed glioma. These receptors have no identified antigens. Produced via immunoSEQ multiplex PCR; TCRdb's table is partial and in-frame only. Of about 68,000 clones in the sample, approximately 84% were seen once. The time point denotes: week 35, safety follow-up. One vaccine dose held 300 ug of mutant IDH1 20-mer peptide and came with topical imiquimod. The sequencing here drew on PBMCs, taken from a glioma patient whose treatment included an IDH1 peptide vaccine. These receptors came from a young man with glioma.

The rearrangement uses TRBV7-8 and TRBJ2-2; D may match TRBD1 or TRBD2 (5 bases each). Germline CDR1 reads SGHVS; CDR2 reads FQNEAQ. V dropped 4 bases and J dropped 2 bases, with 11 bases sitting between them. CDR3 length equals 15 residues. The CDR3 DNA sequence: TGTGCCAGCAGCTGGGGACGGAGAAACACCGGGGAGCTGTTTTTT. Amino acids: CASSWGRRNTGELFF.

CDR3 residues: CSVMRGDWDTQYF. The DNA for the CDR3 is TGCAGCGTAATGAGAGGGGACTGGGATACGCAGTATTTT. V gene TRBV29-1 combines with J gene TRBJ2-3; TRBD2 might be the D (6 bases). Between the trimmed V and J ends, which lost 6 bases and 6 bases, there was a span of 16 bases. Germline V gives CDR1 SQVTM, CDR2 ANQGSEA. This CDR3 comprises 13 residues.

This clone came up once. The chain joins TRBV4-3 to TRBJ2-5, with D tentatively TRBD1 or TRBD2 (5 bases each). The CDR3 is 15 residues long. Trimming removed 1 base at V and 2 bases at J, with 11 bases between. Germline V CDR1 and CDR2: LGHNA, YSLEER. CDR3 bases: TGCGCCAGCAGCCAAGTTGGGGGTTCTCAAGAGACCCAGTACTTC. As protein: CASSQVGGSQETQYF.

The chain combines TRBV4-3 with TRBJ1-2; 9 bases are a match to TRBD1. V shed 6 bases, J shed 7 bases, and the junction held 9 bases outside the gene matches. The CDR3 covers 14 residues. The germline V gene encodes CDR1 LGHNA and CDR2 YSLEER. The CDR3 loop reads CASRRQGDSGGYTF. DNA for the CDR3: TGCGCCAGCAGACGACAGGGGGATTCGGGTGGCTACACCTTC.

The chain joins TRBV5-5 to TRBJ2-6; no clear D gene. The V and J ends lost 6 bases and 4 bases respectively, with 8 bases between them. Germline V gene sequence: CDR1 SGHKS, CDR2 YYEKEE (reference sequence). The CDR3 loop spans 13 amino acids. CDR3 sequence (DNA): TGTGCCAGCACCCAGGCCGGGGCCAACGTCCTGACTTTC. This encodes CASTQAGANVLTF.

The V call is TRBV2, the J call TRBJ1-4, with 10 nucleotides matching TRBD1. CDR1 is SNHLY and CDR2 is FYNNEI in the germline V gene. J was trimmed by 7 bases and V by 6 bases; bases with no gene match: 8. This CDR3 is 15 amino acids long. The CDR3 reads CASSGQGGLGEKLFF. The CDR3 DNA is TGTGCCAGCAGCGGACAGGGGGGGTTGGGTGAAAAACTGTTTTTT.

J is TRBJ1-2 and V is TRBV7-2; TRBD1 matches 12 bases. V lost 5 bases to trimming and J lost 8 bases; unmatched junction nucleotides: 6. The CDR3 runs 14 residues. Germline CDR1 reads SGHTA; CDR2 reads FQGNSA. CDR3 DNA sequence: TGTGCCAGCAGCCCGGGACAGGGGGCGAGAGGCTACACCTTC. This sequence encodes CASSPGQGARGYTF.

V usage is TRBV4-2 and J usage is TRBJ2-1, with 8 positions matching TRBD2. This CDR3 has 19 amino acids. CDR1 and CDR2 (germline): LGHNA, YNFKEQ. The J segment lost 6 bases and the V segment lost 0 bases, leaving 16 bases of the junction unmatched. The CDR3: CASSQDLFFPAGDLNEQFF. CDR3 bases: TGTGCCAGCAGCCAAGATCTCTTTTTTCCAGCGGGAGACCTCAATGAGCAGTTCTTC.

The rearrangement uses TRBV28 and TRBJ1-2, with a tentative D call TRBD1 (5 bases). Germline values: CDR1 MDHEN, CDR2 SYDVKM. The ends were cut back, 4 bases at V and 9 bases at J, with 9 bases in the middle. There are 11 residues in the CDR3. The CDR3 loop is CASSSRVRYTF. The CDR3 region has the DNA TGTGCCAGCAGTTCCAGGGTCCGCTACACCTTC.

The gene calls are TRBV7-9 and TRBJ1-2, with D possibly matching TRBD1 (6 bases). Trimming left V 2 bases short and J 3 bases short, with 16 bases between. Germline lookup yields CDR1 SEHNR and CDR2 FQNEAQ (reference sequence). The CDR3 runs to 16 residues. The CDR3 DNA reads TGTGCCAGCAGCTTAAGTGGGGGCCGAAGCTACTATGGCTACACCTTC. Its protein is CASSLSGGRSYYGYTF.

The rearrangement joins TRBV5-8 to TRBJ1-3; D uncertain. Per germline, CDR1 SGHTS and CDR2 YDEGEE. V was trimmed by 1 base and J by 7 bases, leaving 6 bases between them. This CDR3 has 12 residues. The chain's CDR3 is CASSLKGNTIYF. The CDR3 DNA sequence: TGTGCCAGCAGCTTGAAAGGGAACACCATATATTTT.

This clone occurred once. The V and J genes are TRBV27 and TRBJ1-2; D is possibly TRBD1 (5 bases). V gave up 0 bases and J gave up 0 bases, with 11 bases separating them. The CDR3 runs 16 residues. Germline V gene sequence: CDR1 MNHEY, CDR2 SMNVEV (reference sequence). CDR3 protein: CASSLSGTGTNYGYTF. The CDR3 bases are TGTGCCAGCAGTTTATCGGGCACAGGTACTAACTATGGCTACACCTTC.

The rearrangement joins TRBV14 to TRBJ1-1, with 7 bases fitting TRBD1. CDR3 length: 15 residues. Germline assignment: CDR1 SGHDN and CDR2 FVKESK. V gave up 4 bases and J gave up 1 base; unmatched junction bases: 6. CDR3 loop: CASSPTWTGNTEAFF. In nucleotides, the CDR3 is TGTGCCAGCAGCCCAACATGGACAGGGAACACTGAAGCTTTCTTT.

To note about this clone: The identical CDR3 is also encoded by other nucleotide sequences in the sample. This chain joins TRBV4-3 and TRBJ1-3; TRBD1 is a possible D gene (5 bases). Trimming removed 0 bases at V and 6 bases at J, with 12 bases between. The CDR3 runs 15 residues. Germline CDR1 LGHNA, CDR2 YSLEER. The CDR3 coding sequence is TGCGCCAGCAGCCAAGATTGGGGGGGTGCAAACACCATATATTTT. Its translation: CASSQDWGGANTIYF.

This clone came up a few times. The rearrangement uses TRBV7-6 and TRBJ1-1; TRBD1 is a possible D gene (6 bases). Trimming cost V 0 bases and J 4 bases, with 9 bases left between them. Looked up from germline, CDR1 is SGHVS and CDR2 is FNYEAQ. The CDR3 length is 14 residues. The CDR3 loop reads CASSLAGGTTEAFF. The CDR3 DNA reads TGTGCCAGCAGCTTAGCAGGGGGGACCACTGAAGCTTTCTTT.

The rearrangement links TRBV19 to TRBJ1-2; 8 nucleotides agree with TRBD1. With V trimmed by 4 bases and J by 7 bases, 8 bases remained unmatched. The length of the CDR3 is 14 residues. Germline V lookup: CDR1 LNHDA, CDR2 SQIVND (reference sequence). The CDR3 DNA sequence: TGTGCCAGTAGTAAGACGCAGGGGGCGCCTGGCTACACCTTC. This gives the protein CASSKTQGAPGYTF.

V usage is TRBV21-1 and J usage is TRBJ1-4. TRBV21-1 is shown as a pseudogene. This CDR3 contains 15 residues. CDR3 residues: CASSKSGGANEKLFF. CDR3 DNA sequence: TGTGCCAGCAGCAAATCAGGGGGGGCTAATGAAAAACTGTTTTTT.

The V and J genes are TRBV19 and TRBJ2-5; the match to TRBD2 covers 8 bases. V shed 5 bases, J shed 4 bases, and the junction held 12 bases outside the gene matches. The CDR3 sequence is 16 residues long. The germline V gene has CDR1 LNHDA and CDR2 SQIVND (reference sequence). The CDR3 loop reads CASSPGGRGRGETQYF. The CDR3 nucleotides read TGTGCCAGTAGTCCGGGGGGGCGGGGAAGGGGAGAGACCCAGTACTTC.

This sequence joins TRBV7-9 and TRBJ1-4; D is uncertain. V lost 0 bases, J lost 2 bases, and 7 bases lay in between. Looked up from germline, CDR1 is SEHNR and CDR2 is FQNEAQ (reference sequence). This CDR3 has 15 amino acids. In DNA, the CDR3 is TGTGCCAGCAGCTTAGCAGGGAGCACTAATGAAAAACTGTTTTTT. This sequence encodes CASSLAGSTNEKLFF. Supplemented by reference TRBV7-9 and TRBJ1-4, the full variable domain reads DTGVSQNPRHKITKRGQNVTFRCDPISEHNRLYWYRQTLGQGPEFLTYFQNEAQLEKSRLLSDRFSAERPKGSFSTLEIQRTEQGDSAMYLCASSLAGSTNEKLFFGSGTQLSVL.

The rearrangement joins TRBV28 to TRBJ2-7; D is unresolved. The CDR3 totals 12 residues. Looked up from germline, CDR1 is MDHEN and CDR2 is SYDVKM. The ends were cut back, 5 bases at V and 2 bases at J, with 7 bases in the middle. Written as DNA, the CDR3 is TGTGCCAGCAGTGACGCGGCCTACGAGCAGTACTTC. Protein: CASSDAAYEQYF.

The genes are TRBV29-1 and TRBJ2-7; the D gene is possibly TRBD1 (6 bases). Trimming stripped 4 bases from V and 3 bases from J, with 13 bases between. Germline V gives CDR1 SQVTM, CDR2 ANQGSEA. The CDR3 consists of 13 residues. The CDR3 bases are TGCAGCGTTGTTGGGACACACCTCTACGAGCAGTACTTC. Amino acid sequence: CSVVGTHLYEQYF.

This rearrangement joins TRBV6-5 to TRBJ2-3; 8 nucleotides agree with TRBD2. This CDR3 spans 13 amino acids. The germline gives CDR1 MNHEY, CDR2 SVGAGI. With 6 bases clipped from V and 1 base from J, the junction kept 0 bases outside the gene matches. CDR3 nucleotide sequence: TGTGCCAGCAGACTAGCGGGCACAGATACGCAGTATTTT. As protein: CASRLAGTDTQYF.

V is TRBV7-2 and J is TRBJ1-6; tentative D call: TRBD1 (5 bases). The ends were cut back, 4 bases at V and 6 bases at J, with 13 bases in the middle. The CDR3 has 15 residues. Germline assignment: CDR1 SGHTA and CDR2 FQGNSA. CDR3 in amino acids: CASSSFLGVNSPLHF. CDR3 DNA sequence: TGTGCCAGCAGCTCCTTCCTAGGGGTTAATTCACCCCTCCACTTT. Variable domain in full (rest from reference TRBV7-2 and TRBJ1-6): GAGVSQSPSNKVTEKGKDVELRCDPISGHTALYWYRQSLGQGLEFLIYFQGNSAPDKSGLPSDRFSAERTGGSVSTLTIQRTQQEDSAVYLCASSSFLGVNSPLHFGNGTRLTVT.

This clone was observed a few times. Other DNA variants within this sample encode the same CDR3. The CDR3 is CASSLGQGPNQPQHF. In DNA form, the CDR3 reads TGTGCCAGCAGCTTGGGACAGGGGCCAAATCAGCCCCAGCATTTT. The chain is built from TRBV5-6 and TRBJ1-5, with 8 bases lining up with TRBD1. Trimming cost V 0 bases and J 4 bases; bases outside gene matches: 3. The CDR3 contains 15 residues. Germline V gives CDR1 SGHDT, CDR2 YYEEEE.

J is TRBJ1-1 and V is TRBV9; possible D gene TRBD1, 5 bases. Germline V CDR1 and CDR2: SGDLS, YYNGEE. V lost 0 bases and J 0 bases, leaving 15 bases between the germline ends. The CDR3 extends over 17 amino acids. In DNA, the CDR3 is TGTGCCAGCAGCGTAGTCAGGGTAGGGGTAATGAACACTGAAGCTTTCTTT. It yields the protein CASSVVRVGVMNTEAFF.

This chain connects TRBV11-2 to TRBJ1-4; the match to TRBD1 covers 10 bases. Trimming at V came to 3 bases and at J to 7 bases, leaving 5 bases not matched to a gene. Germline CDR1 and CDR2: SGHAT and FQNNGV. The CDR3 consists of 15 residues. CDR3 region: CASSLGTGASEKLFF. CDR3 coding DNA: TGTGCCAGCAGCTTGGGGACAGGGGCCAGTGAAAAACTGTTTTTT. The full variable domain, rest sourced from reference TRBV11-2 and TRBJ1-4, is EAGVAQSPRYKIIEKRQSVAFWCNPISGHATLYWYQQILGQGPKLLIQFQNNGVVDDSQLPKDRFSAERLKGVDSTLKIQPAKLEDSAVYLCASSLGTGASEKLFFGSGTQLSVL.

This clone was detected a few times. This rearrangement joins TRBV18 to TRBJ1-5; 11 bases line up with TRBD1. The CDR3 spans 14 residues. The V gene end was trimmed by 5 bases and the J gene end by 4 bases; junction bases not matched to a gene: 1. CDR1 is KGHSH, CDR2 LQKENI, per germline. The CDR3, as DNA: TGTGCCAGCTCAGGACAGGGGGCGAATCAGCCCCAGCATTTT. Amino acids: CASSGQGANQPQHF.